Shown below are 17 T cell receptor beta chains from a single sample sequenced in a study of cytomegalovirus exposure and HLA in healthy donors. 60 Vbeta and 13 Jbeta primers were used in PCR. Only in-frame clones appear in the TCRdb table, and some are missing; sequencing was by immunoSEQ multiplex PCR. In the table there are 100,000 to 120,000 clones, about three quarters of which are singletons. Sequencing input: PBMCs. Every receptor here comes from a woman between 55 and 75 years old in good health and CMV-seropositive.

The V call is TRBV5-1, the J call TRBJ2-5; 10 bases are a match to TRBD1. Germline V gives CDR1 SGHRS, CDR2 YFSETQ. CDR3 size: 14 residues. V was clipped by 8 bases and J by 0 bases; unmatched bases: 4. CDR3 region: CASWDRGYQETQYF. CDR3 sequence (DNA): TGCGCCAGTTGGGACAGGGGATACCAAGAGACCCAGTACTTC.

This rearrangement joins TRBV5-1 to TRBJ1-2; 7 positions match TRBD1. V dropped 2 bases and J dropped 1; count of bases not matched to a gene: 2. This CDR3 is built from 14 residues. CDR1 and CDR2 (germline): SGHRS, YFSETQ. The CDR3 here is CASSLQGNNYGYTF. The CDR3 bases are TGCGCCAGCAGCTTACAGGGGAATAACTATGGCTACACCTTC.

V and J are TRBV6-1 and TRBJ2-1; 9 bases agree with TRBD2. The CDR3 sequence is 14 residues long. Unmatched junction bases numbered 6, after V lost 8 bases and J lost 4 bases. The germline V gene encodes CDR1 MNHNS and CDR2 SASEGT. The CDR3 sequence: CASLAGVAYNEQFF. Written as DNA, the CDR3 is TGTGCCAGCTTAGCGGGAGTGGCTTACAATGAGCAGTTCTTC.

This clone came up once. The rearrangement links TRBV7-6 to TRBJ2-1; D possibly corresponds to TRBD2 (6 bases). The germline CDR1 and CDR2 sequences are SGHVS and FNYEAQ. The length of the CDR3 is 16 residues. The V end was cut by 4 bases, the J end by 5 bases, with 18 bases between. This chain's CDR3 is CASSSPDWRGDNEQFF. In nucleotides, the CDR3 is TGTGCCAGCAGCTCCCCCGATTGGCGGGGAGACAATGAGCAGTTCTTC.

V gene TRBV6-6 combines with J gene TRBJ2-3; possible D gene TRBD2, 5 bases. Trimming removed 2 bases from V and 4 bases from J, with 10 bases in between. Germline V gene data show CDR1 as MNHNY and CDR2 as SVGAGI (reference sequence). The CDR3 contains 14 residues. The CDR3 sequence is CASSYAGWADTQYF. For the CDR3, the DNA is TGTGCCAGCAGTTACGCGGGTTGGGCAGATACGCAGTATTTT.

The V call is TRBV5-1, the J call TRBJ1-5, with 9 positions matching TRBD1. Germline CDR1 SGHRS, CDR2 YFSETQ. V was clipped by 0 bases and J by 5 bases; unmatched bases: 9. This CDR3 has 17 residues. The DNA for the CDR3 is TGCGCCAGCAGCTTGGGTCCGGCGGGACAGGGTGATCAGCCCCAGCATTTT. It encodes CASSLGPAGQGDQPQHF.

This rearrangement joins TRBV5-8 to TRBJ2-5; TRBD2 might be the D (6 bases). This CDR3 region has 14 residues. Per the germline V gene, CDR1 is SGHTS and CDR2 is YDEGEE. V lost 0 bases and J 4 bases, leaving 10 bases between the germline ends. The CDR3 DNA reads TGTGCCAGCAGCTTGGAGGTGGGACTAGAGACCCAGTACTTC. It yields the protein CASSLEVGLETQYF.

The CDR3 DNA reads as TGCGCCAGCAGCCTACAGGTAGACAATGAGCAGTTCTTC. This encodes CASSLQVDNEQFF. V usage is TRBV5-1 and J usage is TRBJ2-1; a weak D match, TRBD1 (5 bases). Germline V gene sequence: CDR1 SGHRS, CDR2 YFSETQ. V gave up 4 bases and J gave up 5 bases, with 10 bases separating them. CDR3 size: 13 residues. The full variable domain, with the rest looked up from reference TRBV5-1 and TRBJ2-1, is KAGVTQTPRYLIKTRGQQVTLSCSPISGHRSVSWYQQTPGQGLQFLFEYFSETQRNKGNFPGRFSGRQFSNSRSEMNVSTLELGDSALYLCASSLQVDNEQFFGPGTRLTVL.

The chain is built from TRBV10-1 and TRBJ2-1, with 10 bases matching TRBD2. This CDR3 has 15 residues. Trimming removed 10 bases from V and 7 bases from J; junction bases left unmatched: 13. CDR1 WNHNN and CDR2 SYGVQD come from the germline V gene (reference sequence). The CDR3: CATLAGGPGRNEQFF. The CDR3 DNA sequence: TGCGCCACCTTAGCGGGAGGCCCAGGGAGGAATGAGCAGTTCTTC.

The J gene is TRBJ1-1, the V gene TRBV2; TRBD1 matches at 7 bases. V was clipped by 6 bases and J by 3 bases; unmatched bases: 4. CDR1 is SNHLY, CDR2 FYNNEI, per germline. CDR3 size: 13 residues. The CDR3 here is CASSVQGYTEAFF. DNA of the CDR3: TGTGCCAGCAGCGTACAGGGGTACACTGAAGCTTTCTTT. Full variable domain (missing parts from reference TRBV2 and TRBJ1-1): EPEVTQTPSHQVTQMGQEVILRCVPISNHLYFYWYRQILGQKVEFLVSFYNNEISEKSEIFDDQFSVERPDGSNFTLKIRSTKLEDSAMYFCASSVQGYTEAFFGQGTRLTVV.

This clone came up a few times. This sequence joins TRBV6-5 and TRBJ2-5; unclear D gene. Germline V gene sequence: CDR1 MNHEY, CDR2 SVGAGI. There are 12 residues in the CDR3. V was clipped by 6 bases and J by 4 bases, with 9 bases between them. The CDR3 spells CASSPVRETQYF. The CDR3 DNA sequence: TGTGCCAGCAGCCCCGTTAGAGAGACCCAGTACTTC.

This chain uses TRBV10-1 with TRBJ1-2, with D uncertain. Germline values: CDR1 WNHNN, CDR2 SYGVQD (reference sequence). The CDR3 runs to 13 residues. V was clipped by 0 bases and J by 7 bases, with 9 bases between them. CDR3: CASSESGASGYTF. Written as DNA, the CDR3 is TGCGCCAGCAGTGAGTCAGGAGCATCTGGCTACACCTTC.

The chain has TRBV19 and TRBJ1-1, with unresolved D. Germline values: CDR1 LNHDA, CDR2 SQIVND (reference sequence). V lost 5 bases, J lost 2 bases, and 9 bases lay in between. This CDR3 region has 13 residues. The CDR3 DNA reads as TGTGCCAGTAGTTACACGGGAAACACTGAAGCTTTCTTT. Its protein product is CASSYTGNTEAFF.

This chain connects TRBV15 to TRBJ2-2; 9 bases are shared with TRBD1. The CDR3 runs to 15 residues. CDR1 is LNHNV and CDR2 is YYDKDF in the germline V gene (reference sequence). After removal of 4 bases from V and 5 bases from J, the junction contained 5 bases not matched to a gene. The CDR3 DNA follows: TGTGCCACCAGCAAGGGACAGGGTAGAACCGGGGAGCTGTTTTTT. Its protein is CATSKGQGRTGELFF.

V and J are TRBV6-5 and TRBJ2-5, with D hard to call. The J call may be faulty, since TRBJ2-7 better matches the DNA end. Germline V gives CDR1 MNHEY, CDR2 SVGAGI. This CDR3 is 14 amino acids long. CDR3 residues: CASSYSRDSYEQYF. In DNA form, the CDR3 reads TGTGCCAGCAGTTACTCGCGAGACTCCTACGAGCAGTACTTC.

The chain recombines TRBV18 with TRBJ2-3; 9 positions agree with TRBD1. Germline values: CDR1 KGHSH, CDR2 LQKENI. The length of the CDR3 is 16 residues. V lost 3 bases to trimming and J lost 2 bases; unmatched junction nucleotides: 6. This CDR3 is CASSPPGQGYTDTQYF. CDR3 DNA: TGTGCCAGCTCACCCCCGGGACAGGGATACACAGATACGCAGTATTTT. The full variable domain, in which reference TRBV18 and TRBJ2-3 provide the parts outside the CDR3, is NAGVMQNPRHLVRRRGQEARLRCSPMKGHSHVYWYRQLPEEGLKFMVYLQKENIIDESGMPKERFSAEFPKEGPSILRIQQVVRGDSAAYFCASSPPGQGYTDTQYFGPGTRLTVL.

This clone was detected ten times or more. The V gene is TRBV6-5, the J gene TRBJ2-1; TRBD1 matches at 8 bases. The CDR3 covers 15 residues. The V gene's germline CDR1 is MNHEY and CDR2 SVGAGI. V shed 4 bases and J 5 bases; nucleotides not matched to a gene: 7. The CDR3 loop is CASSSRQGLNNEQFF. In nucleotides, the CDR3 is TGTGCCAGCAGTTCCCGACAGGGGTTGAACAATGAGCAGTTCTTC.